Listed below are T cell receptor beta chains from one sample, sequenced in a study of T cell repertoires in cytomegalovirus infection. TCRdb called the reads again in MiXCR, with one record for every CDR3 protein. This table holds 200,000 to 300,000 distinct CDR3 sequences, roughly an eighth found once. Sample: PBMCs. Receptor source: a human donor in good health (CMV status not recorded). Some clones in this sample may be carry-over from other donors' samples. The CDR3 runs from the conserved cysteine through the conserved F or W. Fields, in order: V gene, CDR3 protein.

TRBV7-9	CASSLGAGDGGNQPQHF
TRBV12-3/TRBV12-4	CASSLRDRVYNEQFF
TRBV19	CASSKYRGGDQPQHF
TRBV20-1	CSARGGTEQFF
TRBV7-2	CASSPGQTDTQYF
TRBV7-2	CASSLDRAVGYGYTF
TRBV7-6	CASSPQAMGTQYF
TRBV5-8	CASSLIISALNYEQYF
TRBV10-3	CAISEWRAGLNTEAFF
TRBV5-4	CASSLGGQGAGEQYF
TRBV6-2/TRBV6-3	CASKKNYGYTF
TRBV25-1	CASSDGLGSGNQPQHF
TRBV12-3/TRBV12-4	CASSLGDVYQPQHF
TRBV20-1	CSARVLDRGSGETQYF
TRBV7-2	CASSLERAGQWHF
TRBV5-1	CASSLDLYEQYF
TRBV4-2	CASSQGDSNSGANVLTF
TRBV19	CASSLTGDYEQYF
TRBV25-1	CASSEFGGLEEKLFF
TRBV6-5	CASSRGQGGNEQFF
TRBV14	CASAQGAWEQFF
TRBV6-5	CASSSATEPSEKLFF
TRBV20-1	CSAYTGGSSYNSPLHF
TRBV29-1	CSVRQREKAYEQYF
TRBV29-1	CSVAQALGYTF
TRBV18	CASSRPTDTEAFF
TRBV18	CASSPLNVDYNEQFF
TRBV25-1	CASSDVGGGNEKLFF
TRBV7-2	CASSLGLAGAADTQYF
TRBV12-3/TRBV12-4	CASSFMVDTEAFF
TRBV20-1	CSAYTGTSGGTDTQYF
TRBV7-2	CASSSGTGVGNSPLHF
TRBV7-9	CASSLIGLETQYF
TRBV20-1	CSAGPGATDTQYF
TRBV11-3	CASSLLGRRRPSYEQYF
TRBV5-1	CASSLVRRNLETQYF
TRBV7-2	CASSFVPDTQYF
TRBV5-6	CASSLGISSQAFF
TRBV29-1	CSVEKGKGYGYTF
TRBV7-8	CASSSLRGRTSNEKLFF
TRBV4-2	CASSQDALGLNGELFF
TRBV6-2/TRBV6-3	CASIKSGIPYNEQFF
TRBV6-2/TRBV6-3	CASSSVPGQGTGTEAFF
TRBV6-2/TRBV6-3	CASSYGSGSTDTQYF
TRBV7-2	CASRRPGQSYEQYF
TRBV7-9	CASSFSGGGQPQHF
TRBV7-9	CASSLEARSYNEQFF
TRBV7-2	CASSLGTSGTYNEQFF
TRBV6-1	CASSSTSGGNYEQYF
TRBV19	CASAIATSYEQYF
TRBV20-1	CSARSMTSGTYEQYF
TRBV2	CASKGASRSMGDEQFF
TRBV11-2	CASSLVRGNIQYF
TRBV7-8	CASSLVVGASDEKLFF
TRBV7-2	CASSSAPGAETQYF
TRBV7-2	CASSLVASGTVNTDTQYF
TRBV7-6	CASSRDGWSNEQFF
TRBV20-1	CSALTGRDRAFF